Following are 30 T cell receptor beta chains from one sample sequenced in a study of siplizumab effects on memory and regulatory T cells (dated by TCRdb to the late 2010s). To prepare the library, the immunoSEQ multiplex PCR assay was applied. TCRdb re-hosts the immuneACCESS table, in-frame sequences only. Its copies lack some clones; in the studies checked, an unresolved V gene accounts for under half of them, and the cause for the rest is not known. This sample holds about 110,000 clones; 92% were observed only once. About 1.5% of the sample is held by the ten biggest clonotypes. The specimen was CD4+ T cells sorted from blood. All receptors derive from a human donor in good health.

The genes are TRBV10-3 and TRBJ2-3; TRBD2 agrees at 11 bases. V trimming: 2 bases; J trimming: 1 base; junction bases outside the gene matches: 2. Germline V gene lookup returns CDR1 ENHRY and CDR2 SYGVKD. This CDR3 region has 16 residues. Written as DNA, the CDR3 is TGTGCCATCAGTGAGGCACTAGCGGGGGGCACAGATACGCAGTATTTT. Its translation: CAISEALAGGTDTQYF.

This clone has only one observation. The chain recombines TRBV21-1 with TRBJ1-3; the table's D call, TRBD1, has no DNA check behind it. TRBV21-1 is a documented pseudogene. The CDR3 is 15 amino acids. CDR3 sequence: CASSYPRGSGNTIYF. The CDR3 DNA reads TGTGCCAGCAGCTACCCCAGGGGGAGTGGAAACACCATATATTTT.

For the CDR3, the DNA is TGTGCCAGCAGTTACTCAGGGGGCACTGAAGCTTTCTTT. As protein: CASSYSGGTEAFF. The V gene is TRBV6-5, the J gene TRBJ1-1; D possibly corresponds to TRBD1 (6 bases). CDR3 length: 13 amino acids. With 0 bases removed from V and 4 bases from J, the gap between germline ends came to 6 bases. CDR1 is MNHEY, CDR2 SVGAGI, per germline.

The rearrangement joins TRBV19 to TRBJ2-5; either TRBD1 or TRBD2 may supply D (6 bases each). This CDR3 comprises 14 residues. Germline V lookup: CDR1 LNHDA, CDR2 SQIVND (reference sequence). Trimming took off 7 bases at V and 4 bases at J, with 16 bases between the two ends. CDR3 nucleotide sequence: TGTGCCAGTACCCGAGGGGGGACCCCAGAGACCCAGTACTTC. Encoded protein: CASTRGGTPETQYF.

The chain has TRBV6-1 and TRBJ2-2; 9 bases agree with TRBD1. V trimming: 2 bases; J trimming: 4 bases; junction bases outside the gene matches: 11. Germline loops: CDR1 MNHNS, CDR2 SASEGT. CDR3 length: 18 residues. The CDR3 loop is CASSEMGNRGRFTGELFF. In DNA form, the CDR3 reads TGTGCCAGCAGTGAAATGGGGAACAGGGGGCGATTCACCGGGGAGCTGTTTTTT.

V gene TRBV6-1 combines with J gene TRBJ2-4; 10 bases line up with TRBD1. V lost 2 bases and J lost 7; bases outside the gene matches: 11. This CDR3 is 17 amino acids long. The germline V gene encodes CDR1 MNHNS and CDR2 SASEGT. Here the CDR3 reads CASSELAPDRGSNIQYF. For the CDR3, the DNA is TGTGCCAGCAGTGAATTAGCCCCGGACAGGGGGTCGAACATTCAGTACTTC.

The chain joins TRBV5-4 to TRBJ2-6; TRBD1 matches at 7 bases. The CDR3 has 15 amino acids. Germline values: CDR1 SGHNT, CDR2 YYREEE (reference sequence). V lost 5 bases, J lost 2 bases, and 4 bases stayed unmatched. This CDR3 reads CASRPDRAGANVLTF. The CDR3 region has the DNA TGTGCCAGCAGACCCGACAGGGCTGGGGCCAACGTCCTGACTTTC.

CDR3 in amino acids: CASSIDFQVYGYTF. The CDR3 DNA follows: TGTGCCAGTAGTATAGATTTTCAGGTTTATGGCTACACCTTC. The V call is TRBV19, the J call TRBJ1-2; D unresolved. V lost 0 bases, J lost 5 bases, and 10 bases lay in between. From germline, CDR1 is LNHDA and CDR2 SQIVND (reference sequence). This CDR3 contains 14 residues.

The V and J genes are TRBV5-1 and TRBJ2-2; unclear D gene. Per the germline V gene, CDR1 is SGHRS and CDR2 is YFSETQ. V lost 0 bases to trimming and J lost 13 bases, with 19 bases between them. The CDR3 has 15 amino acids. The CDR3 loop reads CASSLGAALQGGLFF. The CDR3 DNA is TGCGCCAGCAGCTTGGGGGCAGCACTGCAAGGTGGGCTGTTTTTT.

This clone was seen only once. The chain links TRBV2 to TRBJ1-1; 8 bases are a match to TRBD1. This CDR3 spans 15 amino acids. CDR1 and CDR2 (germline): SNHLY, FYNNEI. V lost 6 bases and J lost 1; bases outside the gene matches: 7. CDR3 sequence: CASRPRQGTNTEAFF. Written as DNA, the CDR3 is TGTGCCAGCAGACCACGACAGGGGACGAACACTGAAGCTTTCTTT.

The gene calls are TRBV7-2 and TRBJ2-7; no definite D call. V was shortened by 4 bases and J by 3 bases, with 16 bases between the two germline ends. CDR1 SGHTA and CDR2 FQGNSA come from the germline V gene. The CDR3 runs 15 residues. The CDR3 DNA reads as TGTGCCAGCAGCTCCTCGAGCCCAAGGATCTACGAGCAGTACTTC. Translating it yields CASSSSSPRIYEQYF.

The chain uses TRBV7-2 and TRBJ1-5; 8 positions agree with TRBD1. CDR1 and CDR2 (germline): SGHTA, FQGNSA. V dropped 6 bases and J dropped 5; count of bases not matched to a gene: 9. This CDR3 spans 15 amino acids. The CDR3 region has the DNA TGTGCCAGCAGTTCCGGACAGGGCCCGGATCAGCCCCAGCATTTT. Translating it yields CASSSGQGPDQPQHF.

The rearrangement uses TRBV5-1 and TRBJ2-1; 11 bases map to TRBD2. The CDR3 consists of 15 residues. Germline CDR1 is SGHRS and CDR2 is YFSETQ. V was clipped by 2 bases and J by 5 bases; unmatched bases: 3. The CDR3 sequence is CASSFLAGGNNEQFF. CDR3 bases: TGCGCCAGCAGCTTTCTAGCGGGAGGTAACAATGAGCAGTTCTTC.

This clone appeared once. The CDR3 region is CATKAGAAFSYEQYF. The CDR3 bases are TGTGCCACCAAGGCGGGGGCGGCCTTTTCCTACGAGCAGTACTTC. J is TRBJ2-7 and V is TRBV7-8; a weak D match, TRBD2 (7 bases). This CDR3 comprises 15 residues. CDR1 and CDR2 from the germline V gene are SGHVS and FQNEAQ. V lost 10 bases to trimming and J lost 1 base, with 20 bases between them.

The J gene is TRBJ2-7, the V gene TRBV5-1; 13 nucleotides agree with TRBD2. Trimming at V came to 4 bases and at J to 0 bases, leaving 4 bases not matched to a gene. Germline-derived CDR1 and CDR2 are SGHRS and YFSETQ. The CDR3 covers 16 residues. The CDR3 is CASSPRTSGSSYEQYF. In nucleotides, the CDR3 is TGCGCCAGCAGCCCAAGGACTAGCGGGAGCTCCTACGAGCAGTACTTC.

This clone has only a few counts. The gene calls are TRBV2 and TRBJ1-5; no clear D gene. V was clipped by 4 bases and J by 0 bases, with 7 bases between them. This CDR3 comprises 14 residues. Germline lookup yields CDR1 SNHLY and CDR2 FYNNEI. DNA for the CDR3: TGTGCCAGCAGTGCTGTGAATAGCAATCAGCCCCAGCATTTT. Protein: CASSAVNSNQPQHF.

This clone was seen a few times. The chain recombines TRBV20-1 with TRBJ1-1; no clear D gene. Trimming took 7 bases from V and 3 from J, leaving 6 bases between them. This CDR3 region has 10 residues. CDR1 DFQATT and CDR2 SNEGSKA come from the germline V gene (reference sequence). Written as DNA, the CDR3 is TGCAGTGTACGGGACACTGAAGCTTTCTTT. Translated: CSVRDTEAFF.

V and J are TRBV6-5 and TRBJ2-1, with D possibly being TRBD2 (6 bases). The CDR3 length is 11 residues. The germline V gene encodes CDR1 MNHEY and CDR2 SVGAGI. V lost 5 bases and J 9 bases, leaving 8 bases between the germline ends. CDR3 residues: CASSRAGEQFF. CDR3 sequence (DNA): TGTGCCAGCAGTAGAGCGGGTGAGCAGTTCTTC.

The gene calls are TRBV5-1 and TRBJ2-1; TRBD2 agrees at 9 bases. Trimming cost V 2 bases and J 2 bases; bases outside gene matches: 2. This CDR3 spans 15 amino acids. Germline CDR1 and CDR2: SGHRS and YFSETQ. CDR3 bases: TGCGCCAGCAGCTTCTCTAGCGGGGCCTACAATGAGCAGTTCTTC. It encodes CASSFSSGAYNEQFF.

This clone has a handful of counts. The genes are TRBV30 and TRBJ1-1; perhaps TRBD1 as D (5 bases). The CDR3 totals 13 residues. Trimming removed 3 bases at V and 6 bases at J, with 14 bases between. From germline, CDR1 is GTSNPN and CDR2 SVGIG (reference sequence). For the CDR3, the DNA is TGTGCCTGGAGCTCACAGGTGACCTCTGAAGCTTTCTTT. It yields the protein CAWSSQVTSEAFF.

This clone was recorded a few times. V gene TRBV6-1 combines with J gene TRBJ2-7; TRBD2 agrees at 8 bases. CDR3 length equals 15 residues. Trimming cost V 0 bases and J 4 bases; bases outside gene matches: 5. Germline V CDR1 and CDR2: MNHNS, SASEGT. The CDR3: CASSEAGTSEYEQYF. DNA of the CDR3: TGTGCCAGCAGTGAAGCGGGGACTAGTGAGTACGAGCAGTACTTC.

This chain joins TRBV19 and TRBJ2-7; no firm D call. The V and J ends lost 6 bases and 4 bases respectively, with 16 bases between them. Germline V gene lookup returns CDR1 LNHDA and CDR2 SQIVND (reference sequence). The CDR3 is 14 residues long. The chain's CDR3 is CASSPIGSPYEQYF. CDR3 coding DNA: TGTGCCAGTAGCCCGATTGGCAGTCCATACGAGCAGTACTTC.

This clone was detected a few times. This chain joins TRBV4-2 and TRBJ1-1; unclear D gene. From germline, CDR1 is LGHNA and CDR2 YNFKEQ. Trimming took 4 bases from V and 1 from J, leaving 13 bases between them. The CDR3 sequence is 15 residues long. DNA for the CDR3: TGTGCCAGCAGCCGCACAGCGATGGGGAACACTGAAGCTTTCTTT. Translated: CASSRTAMGNTEAFF.

The V call is TRBV9, the J call TRBJ2-2; D perhaps matches TRBD1 (5 bases). The CDR3 spans 14 residues. CDR1 SGDLS and CDR2 YYNGEE come from the germline V gene. V was clipped by 3 bases and J by 4 bases, with 10 bases between them. CDR3 protein: CASSGTGFTGELFF. DNA of the CDR3: TGTGCCAGCAGCGGAACAGGATTCACCGGGGAGCTGTTTTTT.

The V and J genes are TRBV2 and TRBJ1-5; possibly TRBD1 for D (5 bases). The CDR3 covers 14 residues. The V gene's germline CDR1 is SNHLY and CDR2 FYNNEI. Trimming removed 5 bases at V and 1 base at J, with 9 bases between. For the CDR3, the DNA is TGTGCCAGCAGTCCGGACACGAGCAATCAGCCCCAGCATTTT. Protein: CASSPDTSNQPQHF.

This chain connects TRBV6-5 to TRBJ1-4; no clear D gene. Looked up from germline, CDR1 is MNHEY and CDR2 is SVGAGI. V lost 2 bases and J 3 bases, leaving 10 bases between the germline ends. The CDR3 covers 15 residues. CDR3 sequence: CASSYRVLANEKLFF. Written as DNA, the CDR3 is TGTGCCAGCAGTTACAGGGTTTTGGCTAATGAAAAACTGTTTTTT.

The chain employs TRBV19 and TRBJ1-1; D possibly corresponds to TRBD1 (5 bases). V dropped 3 bases and J dropped 4 bases, with 18 bases sitting between them. Germline assignment: CDR1 LNHDA and CDR2 SQIVND (reference sequence). CDR3 length equals 16 residues. In DNA form, the CDR3 reads TGTGCCAGTAGTATCCTAGGCCCGGGGGTAAGCACTGAAGCTTTCTTT. Protein sequence: CASSILGPGVSTEAFF.

This clone appeared once. The chain is built from TRBV5-1 and TRBJ2-7; 8 bases align to TRBD2. The CDR3 sequence is 14 residues long. Trimming took 1 base from V and 4 from J; bases not matched to a gene: 4. Per the germline V gene, CDR1 is SGHRS and CDR2 is YFSETQ. In nucleotides, the CDR3 is TGCGCCAGCAGCTTGCGAGCGGGGGATTACGAGCAGTACTTC. Its translation is CASSLRAGDYEQYF.

This clone came up once. The V gene is TRBV7-9, the J gene TRBJ2-7; TRBD2 might be the D (6 bases). Trimming pared 6 bases from V and 1 base from J, leaving 19 bases between. The CDR3 consists of 16 residues. Germline V CDR1 and CDR2: SEHNR, FQNEAQ (reference sequence). CDR3: CASRPLGGAKSYEQYF. The DNA for the CDR3 is TGTGCCAGCAGACCGTTAGGAGGGGCGAAATCCTACGAGCAGTACTTC.

CDR3 DNA: TGTGCCAGTAGTCCCCGACAGGGAGGGGGGAACACTGAAGCTTTCTTT. Amino acids: CASSPRQGGGNTEAFF. The rearrangement links TRBV19 to TRBJ1-1, with 7 bases identical to TRBD1. Trimming cost V 5 bases and J 1 base; bases outside gene matches: 10. The germline V gene encodes CDR1 LNHDA and CDR2 SQIVND (reference sequence). The CDR3 extends over 16 amino acids.